These 21 T cell receptor beta chains originate from one sample sequenced in a study of cytomegalovirus exposure and HLA in healthy donors. The PCR ran on 60 Vbeta and 13 Jbeta primers. The method was immunoSEQ multiplex PCR; TCRdb's version includes in-frame clones alone and lacks a portion of them. The sample has 140,000 or so clones; roughly 82% are singletons. The sample was PBMCs. The source is a male donor in good health and CMV-seronegative.

A single count supports this clone. The chain joins TRBV28 to TRBJ2-1, with D maybe TRBD1 (5 bases). With 3 bases removed from V and 7 bases from J, the gap between germline ends came to 10 bases. Germline CDR1 and CDR2: MDHEN and SYDVKM. The CDR3 spans 13 residues. The CDR3 nucleotides read TGTGCCAGCAGTTTGCGCGACAGTAATGAGCAGTTCTTC. Translated: CASSLRDSNEQFF. The whole variable domain, filled in from reference TRBV28 and TRBJ2-1, reads DVKVTQSSRYLVKRTGEKVFLECVQDMDHENMFWYRQDPGLGLRLIYFSYDVKMKEKGDIPEGYSVSREKKERFSLILESASTNQTSMYLCASSLRDSNEQFFGPGTRLTVL.

This clone was observed a few times. This chain uses TRBV29-1 with TRBJ1-3, with D possibly matching TRBD1 (6 bases). The V end was cut by 7 bases, the J end by 2 bases, with 9 bases between. Per germline, CDR1 SQVTM and CDR2 ANQGSEA. The CDR3 spans 12 residues. As DNA, the CDR3 is TGCAGCGCAACAGGGCCTGGAAACACCATATATTTT. Protein: CSATGPGNTIYF.

This chain uses TRBV29-1 with TRBJ1-5; D is ambiguous. CDR3 length equals 13 residues. The germline V gene has CDR1 SQVTM and CDR2 ANQGSEA. V dropped 6 bases and J dropped 4 bases, with 13 bases sitting between them. As DNA, the CDR3 is TGCAGCGTGTGGGCAGGAGGTAATCAGCCCCAGCATTTT. Translated, it gives CSVWAGGNQPQHF.

The genes are TRBV21-1 and TRBJ2-2; the table calls TRBD1, which could not be checked here. TRBV21-1 is labeled a pseudogene. The CDR3 totals 17 residues. This CDR3 reads CASSPLRAGGVTGELFF. CDR3 DNA sequence: TGTGCCAGCAGTCCCCTCCGGGCAGGGGGTGTCACCGGGGAGCTGTTTTTT.

This chain connects TRBV5-5 to TRBJ2-7, with TRBD1 matching 8 bases. Germline CDR1 SGHKS, CDR2 YYEKEE (reference sequence). The V and J ends lost 3 bases and 2 bases, in that order; junction bases with no gene match: 4. The CDR3 is made up of 14 amino acids. CDR3 amino acids: CASSWDRRTYEQYF. The DNA of the CDR3 is TGTGCCAGCAGCTGGGACAGGAGAACCTACGAGCAGTACTTC. The full variable domain, with the rest looked up from reference TRBV5-5 and TRBJ2-7, is DAGVTQSPTHLIKTRGQQVTLRCSPISGHKSVSWYQQVLGQGPQFIFQYYEKEERGRGNFPDRFSARQFPNYSSELNVNALLLGDSALYLCASSWDRRTYEQYFGPGTRLTVT.

The chain employs TRBV30 and TRBJ1-1; maybe TRBD1 (5 bases). This CDR3 has 15 amino acids. Germline V gene lookup returns CDR1 GTSNPN and CDR2 SVGIG (reference sequence). Trimming removed 6 bases at V and 0 bases at J, with 17 bases between. CDR3 bases: TGTGCCTGTCAGGGTCCCTCCTACATGAACACTGAAGCTTTCTTT. It specifies CACQGPSYMNTEAFF.

This clone was observed a handful of times. This sequence joins TRBV7-9 and TRBJ1-2; 8 bases match TRBD1. This CDR3 has 16 residues. The germline V gene encodes CDR1 SEHNR and CDR2 FQNEAQ (reference sequence). The ends lost 5 bases at V and 6 bases at J; junction bases unmatched: 14. This CDR3 reads CASSELQGEVTDGYTF. The CDR3 region has the DNA TGTGCCAGCAGCGAACTACAGGGGGAGGTTACCGATGGCTACACCTTC.

The chain is built from TRBV7-9 and TRBJ2-7; 8 nucleotides align to TRBD1. Germline CDR1 SEHNR, CDR2 FQNEAQ (reference sequence). There are 15 residues in the CDR3. J gave up 2 bases and V 5 bases, and 8 bases lay outside the gene matches. This CDR3 reads CASSIKGQGTYEQYF. The DNA of the CDR3 is TGTGCCAGCAGCATCAAAGGACAGGGAACCTACGAGCAGTACTTC.

The rearrangement joins TRBV5-1 to TRBJ2-2; D may be TRBD2 (6 bases). Trimming pared 4 bases from V and 3 bases from J, leaving 16 bases between. The CDR3 runs to 16 residues. CDR1 and CDR2 from the germline V gene are SGHRS and YFSETQ. The DNA of the CDR3 is TGCGCCAGCAGCCGGACGGTTTCGGGGGACACCGGGGAGCTGTTTTTT. The encoded protein is CASSRTVSGDTGELFF.

This clone appeared once. The V and J genes are TRBV19 and TRBJ2-5; TRBD1 matches at 12 bases. The CDR3 contains 17 residues. The V gene's germline CDR1 is LNHDA and CDR2 SQIVND (reference sequence). Trimming cost V 5 bases and J 2 bases; bases outside gene matches: 9. CDR3 DNA: TGTGCCAGTAGTCCCGGGACAGGGGGCGCGGAGCAAGAGACCCAGTACTTC. It specifies CASSPGTGGAEQETQYF.

The CDR3 DNA reads TGTGCCAGCAGCTTTATGGGGGGACCGAATGAAAAACTGTTTTTT. Its translation: CASSFMGGPNEKLFF. This chain uses TRBV4-2 with TRBJ1-4, with TRBD1 as a possible D gene (5 bases). The V gene's germline CDR1 is LGHNA and CDR2 YNFKEQ. The CDR3 is made up of 15 amino acids. The germline V and J ends were trimmed by 5 bases and 5 bases, with 15 bases remaining between them.

This chain connects TRBV5-4 to TRBJ2-6; 8 nucleotides line up with TRBD2. V was clipped by 0 bases and J by 2 bases; unmatched bases: 4. The CDR3 covers 17 residues. The germline V gene encodes CDR1 SGHNT and CDR2 YYREEE (reference sequence). CDR3 coding DNA: TGTGCCAGCAGCTTGGAACGGGGGGGCGCTGGGGCCAACGTCCTGACTTTC. Translated: CASSLERGGAGANVLTF.

The rearrangement links TRBV29-1 to TRBJ1-1; tentative D call: TRBD1 (5 bases). The CDR3 consists of 11 residues. V was trimmed by 6 bases and J by 6 bases, leaving 11 bases between them. Germline loops: CDR1 SQVTM, CDR2 ANQGSEA. CDR3 sequence (DNA): TGCAGCGTCATGGGGGGACCTGAAGCTTTCTTT. Translated, it gives CSVMGGPEAFF.

The chain has TRBV5-4 and TRBJ2-1; the match to TRBD1 covers 8 bases. The junction had 8 bases not matched to a gene; V was cut back by 4 bases and J by 8 bases. The CDR3 contains 14 residues. Germline CDR1 is SGHNT and CDR2 is YYREEE (reference sequence). CDR3: CASSLEPQGDEQFF. In nucleotides, the CDR3 is TGTGCCAGCAGCCTAGAACCACAGGGGGATGAGCAGTTCTTC.

To note about this clone: Other DNA sequences in this sample translate to the same CDR3. The gene calls are TRBV2 and TRBJ2-3; a possible D gene is TRBD1 (7 bases). Looked up from germline, CDR1 is SNHLY and CDR2 is FYNNEI. There are 14 residues in the CDR3. Trimming shortened V by 7 bases and J by 6 bases, and 17 bases separated the two germline ends. CDR3 in DNA: TGTGCCAGCACTCCAGGGGGAGGAACCGATACGCAGTATTTT. Residues: CASTPGGGTDTQYF.

This clone was counted once. The chain is built from TRBV29-1 and TRBJ2-2; 8 positions match TRBD1. Germline V gene sequence: CDR1 SQVTM, CDR2 ANQGSEA. CDR3 size: 13 residues. Unmatched junction bases numbered 7, after V lost 7 bases and J lost 6 bases. This CDR3 is CSADRGPPGELFF. CDR3 nucleotides: TGCAGCGCTGACAGGGGTCCCCCCGGGGAGCTGTTTTTT.

About this clone: The germline gene is not matched at one end of the junction; a read error may be the cause. Other DNA sequences from this sample encode an identical CDR3 as well. The chain employs TRBV13 and TRBJ2-7; the D gene is possibly TRBD1 (6 bases). Looked up from germline, CDR1 is PRHDT and CDR2 is FYEKMQ (reference sequence). The CDR3 has 16 residues. In DNA, the CDR3 is TGTGCTAGCAGCTTAGGCGTCGGACAGCTCTTATACGAGCAGTACTTC. Encoded protein: CASSLGVGQLLYEQYF.

The chain couples TRBV28 to TRBJ2-1; 7 bases are a match to TRBD2. In germline, CDR1 is MDHEN, CDR2 SYDVKM. The CDR3 has 14 residues. Trimming at V came to 2 bases and at J to 9 bases, leaving 7 bases not matched to a gene. CDR3: CASSLGGGPREQFF. CDR3 sequence (DNA): TGTGCCAGCAGTTTAGGGGGAGGGCCACGTGAGCAGTTCTTC. Full variable domain (rest looked up from reference TRBV28 and TRBJ2-1): DVKVTQSSRYLVKRTGEKVFLECVQDMDHENMFWYRQDPGLGLRLIYFSYDVKMKEKGDIPEGYSVSREKKERFSLILESASTNQTSMYLCASSLGGGPREQFFGPGTRLTVL.

The rearrangement joins TRBV2 to TRBJ1-1; TRBD1 matches 7 bases. CDR3 size: 17 residues. Per germline, CDR1 SNHLY and CDR2 FYNNEI. Losses at the gene ends were 6 bases for V and 0 bases for J; bases not matched to a gene: 13. CDR3 bases: TGTGCCAGCAGGGCCCTTCGGGCAGGGGGTTTGAACACTGAAGCTTTCTTT. Protein product: CASRALRAGGLNTEAFF.

In its sample, this clone was seen once. The chain combines TRBV9 with TRBJ2-1, with a weak D call TRBD2 (6 bases). Trimming pared 3 bases from V and 2 bases from J, leaving 12 bases between. There are 15 residues in the CDR3. CDR1 and CDR2 from the germline V gene are SGDLS and YYNGEE. CDR3 residues: CASSATGLAYNEQFF. The DNA for the CDR3 is TGTGCCAGCAGCGCGACGGGACTGGCCTACAATGAGCAGTTCTTC.

As for this clone: A junction end diverges from the germline sequence, so it may reflect a read error. The rearrangement joins TRBV7-9 to TRBJ2-5; 10 bases match TRBD1. This CDR3 spans 16 amino acids. Germline values: CDR1 SEHNR, CDR2 FQNEAQ (reference sequence). The CDR3 loop is CSSSYRDRGLSETQYF. CDR3 in DNA: TGTTCCAGCAGCTACCGGGACAGGGGCTTATCGGAGACCCAGTACTTC.